This T cell receptor (beta chain) appears in the sequencing data of a study of cytomegalovirus exposure and HLA in healthy donors. Turning to this clone: No antigen is known for it.

A multiplex PCR was run with 60 Vbeta primers and 13 Jbeta primers. Clones were sequenced by immunoSEQ multiplex PCR, and TCRdb holds only the in-frame ones, with some missing. Among about 89,000 clones listed, roughly four fifths were seen once. Broader study findings: A later analysis by the authors found several of the most significant clusters apparently linked to common viral pathogens.

CDR1 MGHRA and CDR2 YSYEKL come from the germline V gene. The CDR3 totals 14 residues. Trimming removed 4 bases from V and 7 bases from J, with 13 bases in between. Material: PBMCs. V is TRBV4-1 and J is TRBJ1-4; perhaps TRBD1 as D (6 bases). The receptor comes from a man aged 30 to 45 in good health and CMV-seronegative. The CDR3 sequence: CASSPGQGSEKLFF. The CDR3 DNA reads TGCGCCAGCAGCCCCGGGCAGGGGAGTGAAAAACTGTTTTTT.